This TCR beta chain was sequenced for a study of vaccination and CD4 T cells after COVID-19. In the study overall: Post-COVID samples were collected a median about 97 days following diagnosis, spanning 35 to 161. Taking of post-vaccine samples occurred a median about 72 days after dose two (range 14 to 241). Among convalescent patients, a few were sampled at day 14 and at days 161 to 241 post-vaccination. Study findings and constraints: Only post-vaccination samples contained a median approximately 90% of the reactive clones in convalescent patients.

Germline lookup yields CDR1 MNHEY and CDR2 SMNVEV (reference sequence). V lost 2 bases and J 14 bases, leaving 16 bases between the germline ends. The CDR3 extends over 14 amino acids. The sample's time point: late sampling 161 to 241 days after vaccination in a few convalescent patients. For this clonotype: Antigen unknown.

TCRdb called the PCR reads again in MiXCR, with one record for every CDR3 protein. Of 30,000 or so distinct CDR3 sequences detected, about 50% appear once; the ten largest clones hold about 5.3%. The V call is TRBV27, the J call TRBJ1-6, with D possibly TRBD1 on 6 matching bases. The source of this sequence is a human donor who had recovered from COVID-19. This specimen consisted of CD4+ T cells from blood, obtained about 7 months after SARS-CoV-2 vaccination. Here the CDR3 DNA reads TGTGCCAGCAGTTTAGGGTCCAACCAGGGGTCCCTCCACTTT. The encoded protein is CASSLGSNQGSLHF.